Below are 19 T cell receptor beta chains sequenced from a single sample in a study of blood T cell repertoires in COVID-19. Only in-frame clones appear in the TCRdb table, and some are missing; sequencing was by immunoSEQ multiplex PCR. In the table there are roughly 32,000 clones, roughly 85% of which are singletons. Sequenced: peripheral blood. Receptor source: an elderly man with active COVID-19.

Only a few counts were recorded for this clone. J is TRBJ1-4 and V is TRBV5-6; a weak D match, TRBD1 (6 bases). There are 15 residues in the CDR3. The V and J ends lost 1 base and 6 bases respectively, with 13 bases between them. Germline CDR1 SGHDT, CDR2 YYEEEE. CDR3 sequence: CASSLLGEGDEKLFF. The DNA for the CDR3 is TGTGCCAGCAGCTTGCTTGGGGAGGGGGATGAAAAACTGTTTTTT.

V usage is TRBV7-2 and J usage is TRBJ2-6; D gene ambiguous. The CDR3 is 18 amino acids. The germline CDR1 and CDR2 sequences are SGHTA and FQGNSA. Trimming shortened V by 2 bases and J by 0 bases, and 14 bases separated the two germline ends. The CDR3 sequence: CASSLRGAVTSGANVLTF. The CDR3 region has the DNA TGTGCCAGCAGCTTAAGAGGTGCGGTTACCTCTGGGGCCAACGTCCTGACTTTC.

A remark on this clone: The same CDR3 can be traced to other DNA sequences in this sample. This sequence joins TRBV6-5 and TRBJ2-5; tentatively, D is TRBD2 (5 bases). Germline loops: CDR1 MNHEY, CDR2 SVGAGI. This CDR3 region has 14 residues. Trimming took 2 bases from V and 1 from J, leaving 8 bases between them. CDR3 residues: CASSYGRGQETQYF. The DNA of the CDR3 is TGTGCCAGCAGTTACGGCCGGGGCCAAGAGACCCAGTACTTC.

The chain links TRBV6-1 to TRBJ1-1, with 7 bases fitting TRBD1. CDR1 is MNHNS, CDR2 SASEGT, per germline. The CDR3 extends over 13 amino acids. The J segment lost 10 bases and the V segment lost 2 bases, leaving 7 bases of the junction unmatched. CDR3: CASSERGRGRAFF. The CDR3 coding sequence is TGTGCCAGCAGTGAAAGGGGGCGCGGTCGAGCTTTCTTT.

This clone was observed a handful of times. The rearrangement joins TRBV2 to TRBJ1-6; 7 nucleotides line up with TRBD1. The V gene's germline CDR1 is SNHLY and CDR2 FYNNEI. The CDR3 loop spans 12 amino acids. J was trimmed by 9 bases and V by 6 bases; bases with no gene match: 2. The CDR3 region is CASRTGFSPLHF. The CDR3 DNA is TGTGCCAGCAGGACAGGGTTTTCACCCCTCCACTTT. Together with reference TRBV2 and TRBJ1-6, the CDR3 gives the full variable domain: EPEVTQTPSHQVTQMGQEVILRCVPISNHLYFYWYRQILGQKVEFLVSFYNNEISEKSEIFDDQFSVERPDGSNFTLKIRSTKLEDSAMYFCASRTGFSPLHFGNGTRLTVT.

The chain recombines TRBV20-1 with TRBJ1-1; 9 bases match TRBD1. V lost 3 bases, J lost 6 bases, and 14 bases stayed unmatched. The CDR3 runs to 16 residues. Germline CDR1 is DFQATT and CDR2 is SNEGSKA (reference sequence). CDR3 sequence (DNA): TGCAGTGCTAGTAAGGGACAGGGACCCTTGAAGGCTGAAGCTTTCTTT. It yields the protein CSASKGQGPLKAEAFF.

The V gene is TRBV11-2, the J gene TRBJ2-3; a weak D match, TRBD2 (5 bases). This CDR3 is 14 amino acids long. Trimming pared 1 base from V and 1 base from J, leaving 6 bases between. Germline assignment: CDR1 SGHAT and CDR2 FQNNGV. Here the CDR3 reads CASSLAGGTDTQYF. In DNA form, the CDR3 reads TGTGCCAGCAGCTTAGCCGGGGGCACAGATACGCAGTATTTT.

J is TRBJ2-5 and V is TRBV7-3; no clear D. Germline V gene data show CDR1 as SGHTA and CDR2 as FQGTGA. Trimming took off 2 bases at V and 5 bases at J, with 9 bases between the two ends. This CDR3 is built from 13 residues. The CDR3 loop is CASSLGPEETQYF. For the CDR3, the DNA is TGTGCCAGCAGCTTAGGGCCAGAGGAGACCCAGTACTTC.

This rearrangement joins TRBV20-1 to TRBJ2-5; no reliable D call. With 5 bases removed from V and 5 bases from J, the gap between germline ends came to 9 bases. Looked up from germline, CDR1 is DFQATT and CDR2 is SNEGSKA (reference sequence). The CDR3 is 11 residues long. The CDR3 DNA sequence: TGCAGTGCTTTACACGGGGAGACCCAGTACTTC. It specifies CSALHGETQYF.

V gene TRBV9 combines with J gene TRBJ2-5; no firm D call. The CDR3 has 14 amino acids. The germline V gene encodes CDR1 SGDLS and CDR2 YYNGEE. The germline V and J ends were trimmed by 2 bases and 5 bases, with 13 bases remaining between them. CDR3 amino acids: CASSVGGPTETQYF. The CDR3 nucleotides read TGTGCCAGCAGCGTCGGTGGGCCGACGGAGACCCAGTACTTC.

This clone was seen a single time. The rearrangement uses TRBV7-2 and TRBJ2-7; D is perhaps TRBD2 (5 bases). Germline V CDR1 and CDR2: SGHTA, FQGNSA. This CDR3 is 14 amino acids long. Trimming took off 1 base at V and 5 bases at J, with 12 bases between the two ends. CDR3 loop: CASSLGGSKNEQYF. The CDR3 region has the DNA TGTGCCAGCAGCTTAGGAGGGTCGAAGAACGAGCAGTACTTC.

This rearrangement joins TRBV7-2 to TRBJ2-5; 12 bases map to TRBD2. The CDR3 spans 15 residues. Germline values: CDR1 SGHTA, CDR2 FQGNSA. V dropped 4 bases and J dropped 4; count of bases not matched to a gene: 4. The CDR3 DNA reads as TGTGCCAGCAGCTCTAGCGGGGGGGCCTTAGAGACCCAGTACTTC. It codes for CASSSSGGALETQYF.

The chain carries TRBV2 and TRBJ1-1; the match to TRBD1 covers 7 bases. Germline CDR1 is SNHLY and CDR2 is FYNNEI. This CDR3 is built from 14 residues. Losses at the gene ends were 6 bases for V and 4 bases for J; bases not matched to a gene: 8. The chain's CDR3 is CASSPGTVRTEAFF. CDR3 coding DNA: TGTGCCAGCAGCCCTGGGACAGTGCGCACTGAAGCTTTCTTT.

The chain is built from TRBV5-1 and TRBJ2-5; a weak D match, TRBD2 (5 bases). Germline loops: CDR1 SGHRS, CDR2 YFSETQ. The CDR3 is made up of 15 amino acids. Trimming removed 4 bases at V and 5 bases at J, with 18 bases between. The CDR3 loop reads CASSRGAADLETQYF. In DNA form, the CDR3 reads TGCGCCAGCAGCCGGGGAGCGGCAGATTTGGAGACCCAGTACTTC.

This clone was observed once. This chain uses TRBV30 with TRBJ2-7, with D uncertain. The CDR3 is 14 residues long. From germline, CDR1 is GTSNPN and CDR2 SVGIG (reference sequence). The V end lost 3 bases, the J end lost 7 bases, and 19 bases lay between the germline ends. The CDR3 bases are TGTGCCTGGAGGCCCCCCACTGGAGTGTGGGAGCAGTACTTC. Amino acid sequence: CAWRPPTGVWEQYF. The variable domain in full, completed from reference TRBV30 and TRBJ2-7, reads SQTIHQWPATLVQPVGSPLSLECTVEGTSNPNLYWYRQAAGRGLQLLFYSVGIGQISSEVPQNLSASRPQDRQFILSSKKLLLSDSGFYLCAWRPPTGVWEQYFGPGTRLTVT.

The V call is TRBV6-1, the J call TRBJ1-2; D perhaps matches TRBD1 (6 bases). Trimming cost V 2 bases and J 2 bases, with 15 bases left between them. This CDR3 contains 16 residues. The germline V gene encodes CDR1 MNHNS and CDR2 SASEGT. The CDR3 bases are TGTGCCAGCAGTGAATTTTCAGGGGCAACCAACTATGGCTACACCTTC. This encodes CASSEFSGATNYGYTF.

The CDR3 loop is CASSSGSGTDTQYF. DNA of the CDR3: TGCGCCAGCAGCTCGGGTAGTGGCACAGATACGCAGTATTTT. The chain links TRBV5-1 to TRBJ2-3; D call uncertain. Trimming took 3 bases from V and 1 from J, leaving 9 bases between them. Germline V CDR1 and CDR2: SGHRS, YFSETQ. CDR3 size: 14 residues. The variable domain in full, with the rest retrieved from reference TRBV5-1 and TRBJ2-3, is KAGVTQTPRYLIKTRGQQVTLSCSPISGHRSVSWYQQTPGQGLQFLFEYFSETQRNKGNFPGRFSGRQFSNSRSEMNVSTLELGDSALYLCASSSGSGTDTQYFGPGTRLTVL.

The V and J genes are TRBV6-5 and TRBJ2-3, with TRBD1 as a possible D gene (6 bases). V dropped 5 bases and J dropped 4 bases, with 16 bases sitting between them. The CDR3 covers 15 residues. CDR1 is MNHEY, CDR2 SVGAGI, per germline. The CDR3 loop is CASSPRTDGADTQYF. The CDR3 DNA reads TGTGCCAGCAGTCCGCGGACAGATGGGGCAGATACGCAGTATTTT.

The chain uses TRBV10-3 and TRBJ1-2; weak D call: TRBD1 (5 bases). This CDR3 contains 13 residues. The germline V gene has CDR1 ENHRY and CDR2 SYGVKD. V lost 2 bases to trimming and J lost 5 bases, with 9 bases between them. CDR3 DNA sequence: TGTGCCATCAGTGAGGGGGGGGATTATGGCTACACCTTC. It encodes CAISEGGDYGYTF.